Sequencing of this T cell receptor (beta chain) was carried out in a study of blood T cell repertoires in COVID-19 (dated by TCRdb to 2018 to 2021). The study in broad terms: Samples from collaborators originated in the United States, Italy and Spain and spanned both the acute and convalescent phases of COVID-19. The repertoires were released in a freely available public database intended as a resource for research on the immune response to SARS-CoV-2. Deeply sampled blood TCRbeta repertoires from subjects exposed to, actively infected with, or recovered from COVID-19 were included in the dataset. HLA class I and class II types, where available, came from metadata supplied by the sample provider rather than from assay-based typing. The prospective study material was composed of cDNA or gDNA derived from T cells, B-cell-depleted T cells, or PBMCs. The samples were drawn from two sources: the first 160 participants of the ongoing ImmuneRACE study, and 1,000 to 1,500 subjects contributed by 6 global collaborators. The sample metadata nearly always contained a de-identified subject ID, COVID-19 status, age in years and sex. Summary of the overall study and its limitations: The amount of clinical and demographic metadata varied by source and participant and was provided uncurated.

With respect to this clone: No antigen is known for it. The sample holds no much larger clone one base away, and base qualities are not on file.

V loses 0 bases, J loses 10 bases, and the germline ends lie 12 bases apart. CDR1 and CDR2 (GTSNPN, SVGIG) derive from the germline V gene (reference sequence). From the cysteine through the phenylalanine, the CDR3 covers 13 amino acids. Just CDR3 DNA is preserved here, 39 bases in frame from base 1. TCRbeta CDR3 regions were amplified from genomic DNA by means of the immunoSEQ Assay, a bias-controlled multiplex PCR. As for the original processing: The number of nucleated cells in each sample was estimated from the amplification of reference gene primers within the assay. To quantify the absolute abundance of each unique TCRbeta CDR3 rearrangement, sequence reads were collapsed and filtered. For each sample, productive Simpson clonality was calculated by taking the square root of Simpson's diversity index across productive rearrangements. TCRdb re-hosts the immuneACCESS table, in-frame sequences only. Its copies lack some clones; in the studies checked, an unresolved V gene accounts for under half of them, and the cause for the rest is not known. The D gene and trimming were derived from the DNA, and the V and J assignments and clone size from that table. A total of under 200,000 clones appear in this sample, about 85% of them only once. The ten biggest clones cover nearly 6% of the sample.

One collaborating source in Seattle enrolled patients during active infection and followed them longitudinally through the course of disease. Collaborating institutions collected whole blood in K2EDTA tubes following their own protocols. Collaborator samples were shipped for TCRbeta analysis as frozen whole blood, isolated PBMCs, or DNA extracted from either sample type. The V gene is TRBV30 and the J gene is TRBJ1-4; a tentative D call is TRBD1 (5 bases match). The sequence was obtained from a middle-aged woman with COVID-19, enrolled during active disease. What was sequenced was peripheral blood. The DNA reads as follows: TGTGCCTGGAGTGTACCAGGGACTGTAAAACTGTTTTTT. Translated, it gives CAWSVPGTVKLFF.